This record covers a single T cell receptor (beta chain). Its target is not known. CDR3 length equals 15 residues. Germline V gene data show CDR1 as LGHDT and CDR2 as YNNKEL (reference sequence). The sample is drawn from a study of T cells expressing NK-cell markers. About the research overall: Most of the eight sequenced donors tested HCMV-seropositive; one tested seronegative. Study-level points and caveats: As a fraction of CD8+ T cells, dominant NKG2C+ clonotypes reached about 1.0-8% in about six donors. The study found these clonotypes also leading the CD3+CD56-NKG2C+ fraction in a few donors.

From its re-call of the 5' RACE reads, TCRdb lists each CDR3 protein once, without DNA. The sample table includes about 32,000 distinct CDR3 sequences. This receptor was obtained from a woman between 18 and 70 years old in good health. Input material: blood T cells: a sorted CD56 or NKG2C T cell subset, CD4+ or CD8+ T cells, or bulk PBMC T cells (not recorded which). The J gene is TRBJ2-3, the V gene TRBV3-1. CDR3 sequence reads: CASSQGSTSTDTQYF.